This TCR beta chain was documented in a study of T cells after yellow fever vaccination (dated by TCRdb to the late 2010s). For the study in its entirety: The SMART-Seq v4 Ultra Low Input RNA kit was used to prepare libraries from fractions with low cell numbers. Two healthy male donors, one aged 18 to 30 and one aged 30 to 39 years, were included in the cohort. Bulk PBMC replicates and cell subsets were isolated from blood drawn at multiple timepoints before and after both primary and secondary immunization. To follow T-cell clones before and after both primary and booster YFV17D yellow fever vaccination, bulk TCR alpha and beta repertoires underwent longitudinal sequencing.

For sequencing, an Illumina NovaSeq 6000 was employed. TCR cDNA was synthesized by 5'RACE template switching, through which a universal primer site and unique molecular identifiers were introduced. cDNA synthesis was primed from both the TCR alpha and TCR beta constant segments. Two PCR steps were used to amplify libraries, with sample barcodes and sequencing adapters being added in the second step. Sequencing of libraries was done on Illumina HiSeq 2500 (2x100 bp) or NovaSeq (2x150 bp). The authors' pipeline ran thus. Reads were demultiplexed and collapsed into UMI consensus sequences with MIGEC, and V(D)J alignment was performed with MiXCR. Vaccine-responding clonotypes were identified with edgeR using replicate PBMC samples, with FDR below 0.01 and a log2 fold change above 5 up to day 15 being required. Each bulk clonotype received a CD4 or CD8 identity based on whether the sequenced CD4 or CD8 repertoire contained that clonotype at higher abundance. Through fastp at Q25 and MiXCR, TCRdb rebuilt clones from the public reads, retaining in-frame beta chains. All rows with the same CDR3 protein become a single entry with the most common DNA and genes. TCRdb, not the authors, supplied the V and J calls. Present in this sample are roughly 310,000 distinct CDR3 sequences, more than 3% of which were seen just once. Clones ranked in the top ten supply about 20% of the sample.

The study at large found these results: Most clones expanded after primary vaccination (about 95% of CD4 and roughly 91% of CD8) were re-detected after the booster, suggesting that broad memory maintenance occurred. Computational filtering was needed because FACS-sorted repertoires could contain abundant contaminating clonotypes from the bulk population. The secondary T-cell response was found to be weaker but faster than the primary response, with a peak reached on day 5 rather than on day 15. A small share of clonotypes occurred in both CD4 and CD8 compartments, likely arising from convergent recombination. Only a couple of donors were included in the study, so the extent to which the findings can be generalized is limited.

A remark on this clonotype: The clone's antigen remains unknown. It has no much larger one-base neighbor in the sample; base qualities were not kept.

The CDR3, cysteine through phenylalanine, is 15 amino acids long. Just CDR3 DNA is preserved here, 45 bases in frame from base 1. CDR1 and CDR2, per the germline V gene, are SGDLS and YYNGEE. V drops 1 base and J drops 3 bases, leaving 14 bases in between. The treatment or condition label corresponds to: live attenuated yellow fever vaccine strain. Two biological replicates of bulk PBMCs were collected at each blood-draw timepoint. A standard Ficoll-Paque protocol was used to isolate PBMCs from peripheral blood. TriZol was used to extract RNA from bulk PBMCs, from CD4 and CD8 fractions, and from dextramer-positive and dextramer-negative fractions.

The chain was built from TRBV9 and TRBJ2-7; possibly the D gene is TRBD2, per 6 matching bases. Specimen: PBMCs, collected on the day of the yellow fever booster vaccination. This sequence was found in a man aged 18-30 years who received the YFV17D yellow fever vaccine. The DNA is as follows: TGTGCCAGCAGCGTATCAGGGCAGGGAGGCTACGAGCAGTACTTC. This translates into CASSVSGQGGYEQYF.